Sequencing of this TCR beta chain was carried out in a study of a mutant IDH1 vaccine in newly diagnosed glioma (dated by TCRdb to 2020 to 2022). Looking at the study overall: In the chemotherapy-containing groups, vaccination started alongside temozolomide cycles, whereas in patients who had radiotherapy alone it started 4-6 weeks after radiotherapy. Of the 30 to 35 patients who were treated, around 60% were male and 37.5% were female, and the mean age was around 43 years. Before enrollment, patients had received standard therapy of radiotherapy alone, temozolomide alone, or radiochemotherapy with temozolomide; most received the combination. The week-35 safety follow-up was designated visit V12, and the week-47 end of study was designated visit V13. Peripheral blood was drawn at six visits: V03 (baseline), V05, V07, V10, V12 and V13. For exploratory analyses, about two dozen treated patients had longitudinal TCRB deep sequencing done wherever samples were available.

About this clone itself: No antigen is known for it. Per-nucleotide qualities are absent, and no much larger clonotype sits a single base away.

The research as a whole found: No apparent relationship was observed between pseudoprogression and alterations in the top peripheral T cell clonotypes detected by TCRB sequencing. Availability determined which PBMC samples were chosen for TCRB deep sequencing. The authors noted that analyses of patient blood samples could not be reproduced because of sample limitations. Vaccine-induced immune responses across multiple MHC alleles were detected in 85% to 95% of patients.

Library generation was performed with the immunoSEQ multiplex PCR assay. Rearranged TCR beta chain sequences were amplified using the hsTCRB Kit according to the manufacturer's protocol. TCRB libraries were sequenced on an Illumina MiSeq. As for how the authors treated the data: The kit vendor's proprietary platform handled demultiplexing, trimming and gene mapping. TCRdb re-hosts the immuneACCESS table, in-frame sequences only. Its copies lack some clones; in the studies checked, an unresolved V gene accounts for under half of them, and the cause for the rest is not known. D and trimming were read from the DNA, whereas the V and J calls and clone size are those reported in that table. This sample is represented by tens of thousands of clones; around 87% of them were singletons. The top ten clones comprise approximately 2% of the sample. Via the germline V gene (reference sequence), CDR1 is LNHNV and CDR2 YYDKDF. The trim is 0 bases for V and 4 bases for J, with a gap of 16 bases between the germline ends. The CDR3 sequence holds 17 residues, the cysteine and phenylalanine included. Only CDR3 DNA remains: 51 bases, in frame from the first base.

Read against the paper, the sample's time point label means: week 35, safety follow-up. Each vaccine dose, consisting of 300 ug of a 20-mer mutant IDH1 peptide in Montanide, was administered subcutaneously with topical imiquimod. Eight vaccinations were administered to patients in weeks 1, 3, 5, 7, 11, 15, 19 and 23, corresponding to visits V03 through V10. The donors had newly diagnosed IDH1-mutant astrocytomas of WHO grade 3 or 4 that showed loss of nuclear ATRX. The samples were drawn from NOA16, a multicentre, single-arm, open-label phase I trial in Germany that tested a mutant IDH1 peptide vaccine in humans for the first time. Genomic DNA for TCRB sequencing was extracted from EDTA blood using the DNeasy Blood and Tissue Kit.

The V and J genes are TRBV15 and TRBJ1-3; TRBD1 is possibly the D segment (5 matching bases). The receptor was derived from a man aged 30 to 45 with glioma. The source was PBMCs, collected from a glioma patient whose treatment included an IDH1 peptide vaccine. CDR3 reads: CATSRDRGRRRGNTIYF. The bases read TGTGCCACCAGCAGAGATCGGGGCAGGAGGAGGGGAAACACCATATATTTT.